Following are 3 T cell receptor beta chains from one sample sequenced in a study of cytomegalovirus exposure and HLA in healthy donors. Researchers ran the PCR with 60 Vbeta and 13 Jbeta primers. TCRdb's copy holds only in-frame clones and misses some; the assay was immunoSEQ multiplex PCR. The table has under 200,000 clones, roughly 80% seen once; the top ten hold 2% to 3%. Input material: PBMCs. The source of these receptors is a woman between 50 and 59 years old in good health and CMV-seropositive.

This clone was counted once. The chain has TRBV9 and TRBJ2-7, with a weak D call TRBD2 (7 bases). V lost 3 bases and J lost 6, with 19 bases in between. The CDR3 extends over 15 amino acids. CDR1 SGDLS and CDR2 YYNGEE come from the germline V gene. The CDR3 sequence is CASSGGGGGQREQYF. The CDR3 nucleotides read TGTGCCAGCAGCGGGGGGGGAGGGGGGCAACGCGAGCAGTACTTC. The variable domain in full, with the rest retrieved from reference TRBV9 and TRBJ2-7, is DSGVTQTPKHLITATGQRVTLRCSPRSGDLSVYWYQQSLDQGLQFLIQYYNGEERAKGNILERFSAQQFPDLHSELNLSSLELGDSALYFCASSGGGGGQREQYFGPGTRLTVT.

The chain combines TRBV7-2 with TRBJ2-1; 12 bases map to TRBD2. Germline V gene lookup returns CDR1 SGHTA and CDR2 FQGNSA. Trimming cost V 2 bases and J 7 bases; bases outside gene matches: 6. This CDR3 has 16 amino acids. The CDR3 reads CASSLFTSGGQNEQFF. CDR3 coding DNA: TGTGCCAGCAGCTTATTCACTAGCGGGGGGCAGAATGAGCAGTTCTTC.

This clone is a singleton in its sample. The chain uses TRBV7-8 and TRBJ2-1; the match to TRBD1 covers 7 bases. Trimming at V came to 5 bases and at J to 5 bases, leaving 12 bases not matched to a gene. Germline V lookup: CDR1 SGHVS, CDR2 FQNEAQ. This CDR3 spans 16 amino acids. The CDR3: CASSPVLGTVDNEQFF. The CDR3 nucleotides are TGTGCCAGCAGCCCTGTACTGGGGACAGTAGACAATGAGCAGTTCTTC.